The entry below describes one TCR beta chain. The data are from a study of blood T cell repertoires in COVID-19. Germline V lookup: CDR1 KGHSH, CDR2 LQKENI. Unmatched junction bases numbered 8, after V lost 0 bases and J lost 2 bases. The CDR3 loop spans 18 amino acids. Some clones are missing from TCRdb's copy, which holds only in-frame ones; the method was immunoSEQ multiplex PCR. The sample holds over 150,000 clones, roughly 84% seen once. Seattle's cohort entered during active infection and was followed longitudinally. The chain couples TRBV18 to TRBJ2-2; 8 nucleotides match TRBD1. The TCR sequence derives from a woman aged 40 to 55 with COVID-19, enrolled during active disease. Sequenced sample: peripheral blood. The chain's CDR3 is CASSPPKQGADNTGELFF. Written as DNA, the CDR3 is TGTGCCAGCTCACCACCGAAGCAGGGGGCGGATAACACCGGGGAGCTGTTTTTT.